Listed here are 21 T cell receptor beta chains from one sample, sequenced in a study of T cells after yellow fever vaccination. TCRdb independently ran MiXCR on the 5' RACE reads; one entry per CDR3 protein. The sample yields about 350,000 distinct CDR3 sequences, 11% seen once. The sample was PBMCs, taken on the day of the first yellow fever vaccination. All receptors come from a man aged 18 to 30 who received the YFV17D yellow fever vaccine.

This clonotype was seen repeatedly, ten times or more. J is TRBJ2-2 and V is TRBV5-1, with TRBD2 as a possible D gene (5 bases). V dropped 5 bases and J dropped 0 bases, with 11 bases sitting between them. The CDR3 loop spans 15 amino acids. Germline V gene lookup returns CDR1 SGHRS and CDR2 YFSETQ. The CDR3 protein is CASRPAETNTGELFF. The CDR3 bases are TGCGCCAGCAGACCAGCGGAGACGAACACCGGGGAGCTGTTTTTT.

This clonotype was detected ten times or more. The rearrangement joins TRBV28 to TRBJ1-3; unclear D gene. V was shortened by 7 bases and J by 0 bases, with 4 bases between the two germline ends. Germline CDR1 is MDHEN and CDR2 is SYDVKM. This CDR3 has 12 residues. CDR3 amino acids: CASTRSGNTIYF. The DNA of the CDR3 is TGTGCCAGCACCCGCTCTGGAAACACCATATATTTT. Full variable domain (rest looked up from reference TRBV28 and TRBJ1-3): DVKVTQSSRYLVKRTGEKVFLECVQDMDHENMFWYRQDPGLGLRLIYFSYDVKMKEKGDIPEGYSVSREKKERFSLILESASTNQTSMYLCASTRSGNTIYFGEGSWLTVV.

This clonotype occurred a few times. The chain couples TRBV5-1 to TRBJ2-3, with TRBD2 matching over 7 bases. The junction had 5 bases not matched to a gene; V was cut back by 4 bases and J by 3 bases. This CDR3 is built from 14 residues. CDR1 and CDR2 from the germline V gene are SGHRS and YFSETQ. This chain's CDR3 is CASSRAGPTDTQYF. The CDR3 coding sequence is TGCGCCAGCAGCCGAGCGGGGCCAACAGATACGCAGTATTTT.

The CDR3 loop is CASQLGTGLSYEQYF. The CDR3 DNA reads TGCGCCAGCCAGCTTGGGACAGGCCTCTCCTACGAGCAGTACTTC. The J gene is TRBJ2-7, the V gene TRBV5-1; 8 bases match TRBD1. The CDR3 has 15 residues. In germline, CDR1 is SGHRS, CDR2 YFSETQ. Trimming took 7 bases from V and 0 from J; bases not matched to a gene: 9.

In its sample, this clonotype was seen a few times. V usage is TRBV3-1 and J usage is TRBJ2-2, with D possibly being TRBD1 (6 bases). V lost 0 bases to trimming and J lost 5 bases, with 13 bases between them. Germline V CDR1 and CDR2: LGHDT, YNNKEL (reference sequence). This CDR3 is 16 amino acids long. DNA for the CDR3: TGTGCCAGCAGCCAAGATACGACAGGCTTAACCGGGGAGCTGTTTTTT. It codes for CASSQDTTGLTGELFF.

This clonotype was observed a handful of times. This chain links TRBV6-1 with TRBJ1-5; D may be TRBD1 (6 bases). Trimming cost V 7 bases and J 7 bases, with 14 bases left between them. Looked up from germline, CDR1 is MNHNS and CDR2 is SASEGT. This CDR3 region has 13 residues. CDR3 DNA sequence: TGTGCCAGCACGCAGGGGTTAGAACAGCCCCAGCATTTT. This codes for CASTQGLEQPQHF.

Only a few counts were recorded for this clonotype. This chain uses TRBV5-6 with TRBJ1-5; 7 bases line up with TRBD1. The V and J ends lost 0 bases and 4 bases, in that order; junction bases with no gene match: 4. CDR1 SGHDT and CDR2 YYEEEE come from the germline V gene. The CDR3 covers 15 residues. CDR3 DNA sequence: TGTGCCAGCAGCTTGGCTTCGACAGGGAATCAGCCCCAGCATTTT. Translated, it gives CASSLASTGNQPQHF.

This clonotype appeared many times. The chain recombines TRBV27 with TRBJ1-1; D not certain. The germline V and J ends were trimmed by 5 bases and 0 bases, with 10 bases remaining between them. This CDR3 region has 14 residues. Per germline, CDR1 MNHEY and CDR2 SMNVEV (reference sequence). The CDR3 region is CASSEIGLNTEAFF. DNA of the CDR3: TGTGCCAGCAGTGAGATAGGATTGAACACTGAAGCTTTCTTT.

CDR3 amino acids: CASSQDQGGIQYF. CDR3 DNA: TGCGCCAGCAGCCAAGATCAGGGGGGCATTCAGTACTTC. The chain is built from TRBV4-3 and TRBJ2-4; D might be TRBD1 (7 bases). CDR1 LGHNA and CDR2 YSLEER come from the germline V gene. This CDR3 comprises 13 residues. Trimming removed 0 bases from V and 9 bases from J, with 9 bases in between.

The V and J genes are TRBV5-1 and TRBJ1-6; possibly TRBD1 for D (5 bases). The CDR3 extends over 16 amino acids. CDR1 is SGHRS and CDR2 is YFSETQ in the germline V gene. Trimming shortened V by 1 base and J by 5 bases, and 13 bases separated the two germline ends. CDR3 sequence: CASSLWGVYDNSPLHF. For the CDR3, the DNA is TGCGCCAGCAGCTTGTGGGGGGTTTACGATAATTCACCCCTCCACTTT. The full variable domain, rest sourced from reference TRBV5-1 and TRBJ1-6, is KAGVTQTPRYLIKTRGQQVTLSCSPISGHRSVSWYQQTPGQGLQFLFEYFSETQRNKGNFPGRFSGRQFSNSRSEMNVSTLELGDSALYLCASSLWGVYDNSPLHFGNGTRLTVT.

The rearrangement uses TRBV6-5 and TRBJ1-6; 10 bases match TRBD1. The CDR3 is made up of 15 amino acids. CDR1 is MNHEY, CDR2 SVGAGI, per germline. V dropped 4 bases and J dropped 10; count of bases not matched to a gene: 7. The CDR3: CASSLGGQGPSPLHF. CDR3 in DNA: TGTGCCAGCAGTTTAGGGGGACAGGGGCCATCACCCCTCCACTTT.

This clonotype was found many times. This chain uses TRBV12-3 or TRBV12-4 with TRBJ1-1; unclear D gene. The CDR3 length is 11 residues. Trimming stripped 6 bases from V and 8 bases from J, with 10 bases between. DNA for the CDR3: TGTGCCAGCAGATATGGTGGGGAAGCTTTCTTT. It codes for CASRYGGEAFF.

This clonotype occurred a few times. The chain couples TRBV27 to TRBJ2-2; 15 nucleotides line up with TRBD2. CDR3 length: 17 residues. With V trimmed by 6 bases and J by 3 bases, 5 bases remained unmatched. CDR1 is MNHEY, CDR2 SMNVEV, per germline (reference sequence). CDR3 coding DNA: TGTGCCAGCAGAGGGGGACTAGCGGGGGGATACACCGGGGAGCTGTTTTTT. Translated, it gives CASRGGLAGGYTGELFF.

The chain has TRBV15 and TRBJ2-6, with D unclear. V was clipped by 3 bases and J by 0 bases, with 21 bases between them. The CDR3 runs to 20 residues. CDR1 and CDR2 (germline): LNHNV, YYDKDF (reference sequence). This chain's CDR3 is CATSREIHRSFLSGANVLTF. The CDR3 nucleotides are TGTGCCACCAGCAGGGAGATCCATAGGTCTTTCCTCTCTGGGGCCAACGTCCTGACTTTC.

This clonotype appeared many times. The V and J genes are TRBV13 and TRBJ2-7; no firm D call. The V gene lost 2 bases and the J gene lost 5 bases, with 13 bases spanning the gap. Germline CDR1 is PRHDT and CDR2 is FYEKMQ (reference sequence). The CDR3 has 14 residues. The DNA of the CDR3 is TGTGCCAGCAGCTTAATCCCCCAACGCGACGAGCAGTACTTC. Protein sequence: CASSLIPQRDEQYF.

This chain links TRBV12-5 with TRBJ1-6, with D hard to call. CDR1 is LGHNT and CDR2 is FRNRAP in the germline V gene. Trimming took 1 base from V and 12 from J, leaving 19 bases between them. The CDR3 is made up of 16 amino acids. CDR3 DNA: TGTGCTAGTGGTTTGGCTCGGTTAGGGCACCTTGGACCCCTCCACTTT. It codes for CASGLARLGHLGPLHF.

This clonotype was observed a handful of times. This sequence joins TRBV4-1 and TRBJ2-6; no firm D call. Trimming removed 3 bases from V and 4 bases from J, with 10 bases in between. Germline V gene data show CDR1 as MGHRA and CDR2 as YSYEKL. The CDR3 spans 15 residues. The CDR3 is CASSHLITGANVLTF. The CDR3 DNA follows: TGCGCCAGCAGCCACCTAATCACCGGGGCCAACGTCCTGACTTTC.

V gene TRBV7-3 combines with J gene TRBJ2-1, with 7 bases that match TRBD2. The CDR3 covers 15 residues. J gave up 0 bases and V 4 bases, and 3 bases lay outside the gene matches. Germline-derived CDR1 and CDR2 are SGHTA and FQGTGA. The DNA of the CDR3 is TGTGCCAGCAGCTCCAGCGGGATCTCCTACAATGAGCAGTTCTTC. Amino acid sequence: CASSSSGISYNEQFF. Based on the CDR3 plus reference TRBV7-3 and TRBJ2-1, the full variable domain is GAGVSQTPSNKVTEKGKYVELRCDPISGHTALYWYRQSLGQGPEFLIYFQGTGAADDSGLPNDRFFAVRPEGSVSTLKIQRTERGDSAVYLCASSSSGISYNEQFFGPGTRLTVL.

This clonotype was counted a few times. This chain joins TRBV6-5 and TRBJ2-7; no firm D call. V was shortened by 6 bases and J by 3 bases, with 9 bases between the two germline ends. CDR1 and CDR2 (germline): MNHEY, SVGAGI. There are 12 residues in the CDR3. In nucleotides, the CDR3 is TGTGCCAGCAGCTCGGACCACTACGAGCAGTACTTC. This codes for CASSSDHYEQYF.

The chain couples TRBV5-4 to TRBJ1-1; possible D gene TRBD1, 5 bases. The germline V gene encodes CDR1 SGHNT and CDR2 YYREEE (reference sequence). Trimming cost V 0 bases and J 5 bases, with 14 bases left between them. The CDR3 has 15 amino acids. In DNA form, the CDR3 reads TGTGCCAGCAGCTTGGGGGGGAGAGGTTATACTGAAGCTTTCTTT. Its protein is CASSLGGRGYTEAFF. The whole variable domain, filled in from reference TRBV5-4 and TRBJ1-1, reads ETGVTQSPTHLIKTRGQQVTLRCSSQSGHNTVSWYQQALGQGPQFIFQYYREEENGRGNFPPRFSGLQFPNYSSELNVNALELDDSALYLCASSLGGRGYTEAFFGQGTRLTVV.

This clonotype was seen a handful of times. The V gene is TRBV24-1, the J gene TRBJ2-5, with D possibly TRBD1 on 6 matching bases. Germline V gives CDR1 KGHDR, CDR2 SFDVKD. Trimming stripped 6 bases from V and 3 bases from J, with 10 bases between. This CDR3 spans 13 amino acids. CDR3 DNA: TGTGCCACCAGTCCGAGGACAGAAGAGACCCAGTACTTC. It is translated as CATSPRTEETQYF.